Listed here are 23 T cell receptor beta chains from one sample, sequenced in a study of T cells in Graves' hyperthyroidism and ophthalmopathy. What was amplified from RNA transcripts were TCR beta CDR3 regions. Carried out on the TCR CDR3, a first-round RT-PCR used the HTBI primer set. TCRdb re-derived calls from the multiplex PCR reads in MiXCR, one entry per CDR3 protein. The data contain 480,000 or so distinct CDR3 sequences, 46% of them singletons. Sequencing input: peripheral blood or thyroid tissue (not recorded which). The receptors originated from an adult woman with Graves' disease, either hyperthyroidism or ophthalmopathy (not recorded which).

A word on this clonotype: One end of the junction is discordant with germline, which a read error may explain. The V and J genes are TRBV5-1 and TRBJ2-7, with TRBD1 matching 9 bases. The J call may be wrong; the DNA end is better matched by TRBJ2-5. Germline V CDR1 and CDR2: SGHRS, YFSETQ. CDR3 size: 15 residues. The CDR3 DNA reads TGCGCCAGCATCTTGGGGGACAGGGCAGGAGAGACCCAGTACTTC. Amino acids: CASILGDRAGETQYF.

This clonotype was observed a few times. CDR3 nucleotides: TGTGCCAGCAGGGGATCGGACAGAAATTACGAGCAGTACTTC. Protein: CASRGSDRNYEQYF. The chain carries TRBV6-5 and TRBJ2-7; maybe TRBD1 (6 bases). This CDR3 is 14 amino acids long. Germline lookup yields CDR1 MNHEY and CDR2 SVGAGI. V was cut by 6 bases and J by 4 bases, with 16 bases left in between.

This clonotype was picked up one time. The chain combines TRBV18 with TRBJ1-1; D uncertain. The CDR3 has 15 amino acids. Per germline, CDR1 KGHSH and CDR2 LQKENI. V was shortened by 1 base and J by 2 bases, with 11 bases between the two germline ends. In DNA form, the CDR3 reads TGTGCCAGCTCACCACACCCCCTAGGAAACACTGAAGCTTTCTTT. Amino acids: CASSPHPLGNTEAFF.

This clonotype was detected only a few times. This sequence joins TRBV7-9 and TRBJ1-5, with D perhaps TRBD1 (6 bases). This CDR3 is 16 amino acids long. V was cut by 5 bases and J by 2 bases, with 16 bases left in between. Germline V CDR1 and CDR2: SEHNR, FQNEAQ (reference sequence). CDR3 amino acids: CASSVGGSAGNQPQHF. CDR3 coding DNA: TGTGCCAGCAGCGTAGGGGGGTCCGCGGGCAATCAGCCCCAGCATTTT.

This clonotype was observed at least ten times. The J gene is TRBJ1-3, the V gene TRBV9, with D possibly being TRBD1 (5 bases). The CDR3 runs 16 residues. V was shortened by 2 bases and J by 0 bases, with 12 bases between the two germline ends. Germline CDR1 reads SGDLS; CDR2 reads YYNGEE. The CDR3 nucleotides are TGTGCCAGCAGCGTGACAGCCGACAGCTCTGGAAACACCATATATTTT. Its protein is CASSVTADSSGNTIYF.

At least ten counts were recorded for this clonotype. This rearrangement joins TRBV29-1 to TRBJ1-1; tentative D call: TRBD1 (5 bases). Between the trimmed V and J ends, which lost 5 bases and 1 base, there was a span of 14 bases. This CDR3 spans 14 amino acids. Germline values: CDR1 SQVTM, CDR2 ANQGSEA. CDR3 amino acids: CSVRGRLTNTEAFF. The CDR3 DNA sequence: TGCAGCGTTCGGGGCAGACTAACGAACACTGAAGCTTTCTTT.

This sequence joins TRBV29-1 and TRBJ2-7; 9 nucleotides align to TRBD1. Germline values: CDR1 SQVTM, CDR2 ANQGSEA. The CDR3 loop spans 13 amino acids. J gave up 6 bases and V 5 bases, and 8 bases lay outside the gene matches. CDR3 sequence reads: CSVWGQGLGEQYF. The CDR3 nucleotides read TGCAGCGTTTGGGGACAGGGTTTAGGCGAGCAGTACTTC.

V and J are TRBV6-1 and TRBJ2-5; D assignment may be TRBD1 or TRBD2 (6 bases each). There are 15 residues in the CDR3. Per the germline V gene, CDR1 is MNHNS and CDR2 is SASEGT. V was clipped by 2 bases and J by 5 bases, with 15 bases between them. The CDR3 loop is CASSERGDNGETQYF. CDR3 DNA sequence: TGTGCCAGCAGTGAAAGGGGGGACAATGGCGAGACCCAGTACTTC.

The table lists this clonotype with a few counts. The chain is built from TRBV24-1 and TRBJ2-2; tentative D call: TRBD2 (6 bases). CDR1 is KGHDR, CDR2 SFDVKD, per germline. The CDR3 spans 16 residues. The V end was cut by 0 bases, the J end by 4 bases, with 11 bases between. CDR3 loop: CATSDLPGSGTGELFF. CDR3 nucleotide sequence: TGTGCCACCAGTGATTTGCCCGGGAGCGGCACCGGGGAGCTGTTTTTT.

The chain is built from TRBV20-1 and TRBJ1-4; TRBD1 matches 9 bases. The junction had 15 bases not matched to a gene; V was cut back by 6 bases and J by 1 base. CDR1 and CDR2 from the germline V gene are DFQATT and SNEGSKA (reference sequence). The CDR3 covers 18 residues. The CDR3 sequence: CSAGPGQGFFGTNEKLFF. The DNA for the CDR3 is TGCAGTGCCGGGCCGGGACAGGGCTTTTTCGGAACTAATGAAAAACTGTTTTTT.

This chain connects TRBV25-1 to TRBJ2-5, with 7 nucleotides matching TRBD2. Trimming took 4 bases from V and 7 from J; bases not matched to a gene: 9. The CDR3 is 14 amino acids. Germline lookup yields CDR1 MGHDK and CDR2 SYGVNS. CDR3: CASSGEGPRRTQYF. In DNA, the CDR3 is TGTGCCAGCAGTGGGGAGGGACCGAGAAGGACCCAGTACTTC.

This clonotype was counted a few times. V gene TRBV9 combines with J gene TRBJ1-2; D call uncertain. V was trimmed by 0 bases and J by 2 bases, leaving 8 bases between them. Germline V gene data show CDR1 as SGDLS and CDR2 as YYNGEE. The CDR3 contains 14 residues. The CDR3 sequence: CASSVATRNYGYTF. The CDR3 DNA is TGTGCCAGCAGCGTAGCTACGAGAAACTATGGCTACACCTTC.

The rearrangement uses TRBV20-1 and TRBJ2-2, with 10 bases aligning to TRBD2. The germline CDR1 and CDR2 sequences are DFQATT and SNEGSKA (reference sequence). V shed 5 bases and J 6 bases; nucleotides not matched to a gene: 9. This CDR3 spans 15 amino acids. The CDR3 DNA follows: TGCAGTGCTCTGGGACTAGCGCCAAGCCCCGGGGAGCTGTTTTTT. It encodes CSALGLAPSPGELFF.

The CDR3 is CASSFNSAAIYEQYF. The CDR3 nucleotides are TGTGCCAGCAGCTTCAACAGTGCCGCTATCTACGAGCAGTACTTC. This sequence joins TRBV7-2 and TRBJ2-7; D ambiguous. Germline V gene sequence: CDR1 SGHTA, CDR2 FQGNSA. The ends were cut back, 3 bases at V and 3 bases at J, with 15 bases in the middle. The CDR3 sequence is 15 residues long.

Only a few counts were recorded for this clonotype. The chain carries TRBV6-2 or TRBV6-3 and TRBJ2-7, with 9 bases matching TRBD1. The CDR3 consists of 16 residues. Per germline, CDR1 MNHEY and CDR2 SVGEGT. The V and J ends lost 5 bases and 2 bases, in that order; junction bases with no gene match: 10. This CDR3 reads CASSRSGTGRTYEQYF. In DNA form, the CDR3 reads TGTGCCAGCAGTCGCTCCGGGACAGGGCGTACCTACGAGCAGTACTTC.

This clonotype was observed a handful of times. The chain joins TRBV7-2 to TRBJ1-1, with a tentative D call TRBD1 (6 bases). CDR3 size: 15 residues. Germline-derived CDR1 and CDR2 are SGHTA and FQGNSA. Trimming removed 2 bases from V and 6 bases from J, with 16 bases in between. CDR3 protein: CASSLQTGEQAEAFF. CDR3 DNA: TGTGCCAGCAGCTTACAGACAGGAGAACAGGCTGAAGCTTTCTTT.

In its sample, this clonotype was seen a few times. The rearrangement joins TRBV7-9 to TRBJ2-7; 7 bases align to TRBD2. This CDR3 comprises 15 residues. V lost 8 bases to trimming and J lost 0 bases; unmatched junction nucleotides: 10. The germline gives CDR1 SEHNR, CDR2 FQNEAQ (reference sequence). In DNA form, the CDR3 reads TGTGCCAGCTCACCACCCGGGACTACCTCCTACGAGCAGTACTTC. Its protein product is CASSPPGTTSYEQYF.

This clonotype appeared a single time. V usage is TRBV7-3 and J usage is TRBJ2-5; 7 nucleotides agree with TRBD1. The CDR3 extends over 15 amino acids. V trimming: 5 bases; J trimming: 7 bases; junction bases outside the gene matches: 13. Per germline, CDR1 SGHTA and CDR2 FQGTGA. CDR3 in amino acids: CASSIDRVSYGTQYF. CDR3 nucleotide sequence: TGTGCCAGCAGCATAGACAGGGTTTCCTACGGGACCCAGTACTTC.

This clonotype occurred a few times. The V call is TRBV5-1, the J call TRBJ1-4; D is undetermined. Trimming shortened V by 4 bases and J by 7 bases, and 14 bases separated the two germline ends. Germline V gives CDR1 SGHRS, CDR2 YFSETQ. The CDR3 totals 14 residues. The CDR3 loop reads CASSPASDGEKLFF. In nucleotides, the CDR3 is TGCGCCAGCAGCCCGGCGTCGGACGGTGAAAAACTGTTTTTT.

This clonotype was seen just once. The chain combines TRBV20-1 with TRBJ1-2, with 8 bases lining up with TRBD1. The CDR3 runs 16 residues. The germline V gene encodes CDR1 DFQATT and CDR2 SNEGSKA (reference sequence). V shed 6 bases and J 4 bases; nucleotides not matched to a gene: 16. CDR3: CSALPPGQGILYGYTF. CDR3 DNA sequence: TGCAGTGCACTACCCCCCGGACAGGGCATCCTCTATGGCTACACCTTC.

In its sample, this clonotype was seen many times. The V and J genes are TRBV20-1 and TRBJ1-4, with TRBD1 matching 9 bases. The length of the CDR3 is 19 residues. In germline, CDR1 is DFQATT, CDR2 SNEGSKA (reference sequence). The V segment lost 4 bases and the J segment 7 bases; nucleotides outside the gene matches: 22. CDR3 nucleotides: TGCAGTGCTACCGGGACAGCAGGACAGGGGTCGTGGATAGGTGAAAAACTGTTTTTT. Encoded protein: CSATGTAGQGSWIGEKLFF.

This clonotype was seen a handful of times. The chain employs TRBV18 and TRBJ2-5; D assignment may be TRBD1 or TRBD2 (5 bases each). Per the germline V gene, CDR1 is KGHSH and CDR2 is LQKENI. The CDR3 has 13 amino acids. Trimming stripped 7 bases from V and 5 bases from J, with 14 bases between. The CDR3 protein is CASLGVLGETQYF. The CDR3 bases are TGTGCCAGCTTGGGGGTCCTCGGGGAGACCCAGTACTTC.

With respect to this clonotype: A read error may explain this, as a much larger clone is one base away. The chain links TRBV10-3 to TRBJ1-5; tentative D call: TRBD1 (6 bases). With 3 bases removed from V and 3 bases from J, the gap between germline ends came to 15 bases. The CDR3 consists of 16 residues. Germline lookup yields CDR1 ENHRY and CDR2 SYGVKD. In DNA form, the CDR3 reads TGTGCCATCAGTGATCTTTCCAGGGGTACCAATCAGCCCCAGCATTTT. Residues: CAISDLSRGTNQPQHF.